The 15 T cell receptor beta chains listed next were all sequenced from one sample in a study of Ad26.COV2.S vaccination and SARS-CoV-2 variants. TCRdb's table, derived via immunoSEQ multiplex PCR, lists solely in-frame clones and lacks some. The sample has around 270,000 clones; around 90% are singletons. Treatment noted: about 20 received Ad26.COV2.S at low or high dose, single or two shots; 5 received placebo; per-sample allocation not given. Vaccine and placebo recipients were sampled on day 63 after the first injection. The sample in question was peripheral blood, obtained in a trial of Ad26.COV2.S vaccine versus placebo. The receptor set was obtained from a person between 18 and 65 years old who received the Ad26.COV2.S COVID-19 vaccine or a placebo.

This clone has just a few counts. The chain uses TRBV27 and TRBJ2-3, with D uncertain. In germline, CDR1 is MNHEY, CDR2 SMNVEV (reference sequence). CDR3 length: 16 amino acids. Trimming shortened V by 3 bases and J by 0 bases, and 13 bases separated the two germline ends. CDR3 residues: CASSFISFSSTDTQYF. The CDR3 nucleotides read TGTGCCAGCAGTTTTATTAGTTTCTCTAGCACAGATACGCAGTATTTT.

This clone was counted a single time. The rearrangement joins TRBV7-2 to TRBJ2-1; 8 bases align to TRBD2. The CDR3 is made up of 16 amino acids. J lost 7 bases, V lost 1 base, and 9 bases had no gene match. CDR1 is SGHTA and CDR2 is FQGNSA in the germline V gene. This CDR3 is CASSLGAGVSANEQFF. The CDR3 region has the DNA TGTGCCAGCAGCTTAGGAGCGGGAGTCTCAGCGAATGAGCAGTTCTTC.

CDR3 DNA: TGTGCCAGCAGCCAAGATTCTAGCGGGGGGAGCACAGATACGCAGTATTTT. This translates into CASSQDSSGGSTDTQYF. The chain employs TRBV3-1 (or the pseudogene TRBV3-2) and TRBJ2-3; 11 bases are a match to TRBD2. The V segment lost 0 bases and the J segment 0 bases; nucleotides outside the gene matches: 2. In germline, CDR1 is LGHDT, CDR2 YNNKEL (reference sequence). The CDR3 runs to 17 residues.

This chain's CDR3 is CASSFTTSGLSETQYF. CDR3 sequence (DNA): TGTGCCAGCAGCTTTACGACTAGCGGGTTATCGGAGACCCAGTACTTC. The chain combines TRBV7-2 with TRBJ2-5, with TRBD2 identical over 10 bases. Unmatched junction bases numbered 9, after V lost 3 bases and J lost 5 bases. The CDR3 consists of 16 residues. Germline V gives CDR1 SGHTA, CDR2 FQGNSA. The full variable domain, with the rest looked up from reference TRBV7-2 and TRBJ2-5, is GAGVSQSPSNKVTEKGKDVELRCDPISGHTALYWYRQSLGQGLEFLIYFQGNSAPDKSGLPSDRFSAERTGGSVSTLTIQRTQQEDSAVYLCASSFTTSGLSETQYFGPGTRLLVL.

The V call is TRBV7-2, the J call TRBJ1-2, with a possible D match to TRBD1 (5 bases). There are 14 residues in the CDR3. V dropped 2 bases and J dropped 0 bases, with 7 bases sitting between them. Looked up from germline, CDR1 is SGHTA and CDR2 is FQGNSA. DNA for the CDR3: TGTGCCAGCAGCTTAAGGACAACTAACTATGGCTACACCTTC. Residues: CASSLRTTNYGYTF. Variable domain in full (rest from reference TRBV7-2 and TRBJ1-2): GAGVSQSPSNKVTEKGKDVELRCDPISGHTALYWYRQSLGQGLEFLIYFQGNSAPDKSGLPSDRFSAERTGGSVSTLTIQRTQQEDSAVYLCASSLRTTNYGYTFGSGTRLTVV.

This clone was seen just once. The rearrangement uses TRBV19 and TRBJ2-1; 10 bases agree with TRBD2. The trim removed 5 bases at V and 0 bases at J, leaving 1 base unmatched. Looked up from germline, CDR1 is LNHDA and CDR2 is SQIVND (reference sequence). This CDR3 is 15 amino acids long. The CDR3 loop reads CASSVAGGSYNEQFF. DNA for the CDR3: TGTGCCAGTAGTGTAGCGGGAGGCTCCTACAATGAGCAGTTCTTC.

This chain joins TRBV27 and TRBJ2-6; D possibly corresponds to TRBD1 (6 bases). Trimming stripped 3 bases from V and 0 bases from J, with 9 bases between. The CDR3 covers 16 residues. CDR1 is MNHEY and CDR2 is SMNVEV in the germline V gene (reference sequence). Here the CDR3 reads CASSLIQGSGANVLTF. CDR3 sequence (DNA): TGTGCCAGCAGTTTGATACAGGGCTCTGGGGCCAACGTCCTGACTTTC.

This chain joins TRBV29-1 and TRBJ1-1, with TRBD1 identical over 9 bases. CDR1 and CDR2 from the germline V gene are SQVTM and ANQGSEA. The junction had 6 bases not matched to a gene; V was cut back by 7 bases and J by 0 bases. The CDR3 runs 14 residues. This CDR3 is CSATGQGLNTEAFF. CDR3 DNA: TGCAGCGCCACCGGACAGGGGTTGAACACTGAAGCTTTCTTT.

The chain recombines TRBV7-9 with TRBJ1-1; perhaps TRBD1 as D (6 bases). Between the trimmed V and J ends, which lost 5 bases and 0 bases, there was a span of 10 bases. The CDR3 is 14 amino acids. The germline CDR1 and CDR2 sequences are SEHNR and FQNEAQ (reference sequence). DNA for the CDR3: TGTGCCAGCAGCCTCGGGACATTGAACACTGAAGCTTTCTTT. This codes for CASSLGTLNTEAFF.

The chain combines TRBV7-9 with TRBJ1-1; perhaps TRBD1 as D (6 bases). The V end lost 6 bases, the J end lost 5 bases, and 13 bases lay between the germline ends. The CDR3 is 13 residues long. The V gene's germline CDR1 is SEHNR and CDR2 FQNEAQ (reference sequence). Written as DNA, the CDR3 is TGTGCCAGCAGGAAACTGGGGACAACTGAAGCTTTCTTT. This sequence encodes CASRKLGTTEAFF. Using reference TRBV7-9 and TRBJ1-1 for the parts outside the CDR3, the full variable domain is DTGVSQNPRHKITKRGQNVTFRCDPISEHNRLYWYRQTLGQGPEFLTYFQNEAQLEKSRLLSDRFSAERPKGSFSTLEIQRTEQGDSAMYLCASRKLGTTEAFFGQGTRLTVV.

The genes are TRBV7-9 and TRBJ2-7, with 11 nucleotides matching TRBD1. CDR1 SEHNR and CDR2 FQNEAQ come from the germline V gene (reference sequence). V gave up 4 bases and J gave up 5 bases; unmatched junction bases: 4. CDR3 size: 14 residues. The CDR3 bases are TGTGCCAGCAGCTCGGGACAGGGGGTCCACGAGCAGTACTTC. Translated: CASSSGQGVHEQYF.

The chain uses TRBV18 and TRBJ2-5; D is ambiguous. The CDR3 spans 13 residues. Germline V gene data show CDR1 as KGHSH and CDR2 as LQKENI. V dropped 5 bases and J dropped 4 bases, with 11 bases sitting between them. CDR3: CASSSYSSETQYF. CDR3 nucleotides: TGTGCCAGCTCATCATATTCGTCAGAGACCCAGTACTTC.

The V and J genes are TRBV10-3 and TRBJ1-5; TRBD1 agrees at 8 bases. This CDR3 region has 16 residues. Per the germline V gene, CDR1 is ENHRY and CDR2 is SYGVKD. The trim removed 3 bases at V and 2 bases at J, leaving 6 bases unmatched. The CDR3 reads CAISDRGLNGNQPQHF. CDR3 DNA sequence: TGTGCCATCAGTGACAGGGGGCTTAACGGCAATCAGCCCCAGCATTTT.

The chain combines TRBV7-9 with TRBJ1-2; D call uncertain. CDR1 and CDR2 from the germline V gene are SEHNR and FQNEAQ (reference sequence). The CDR3 totals 14 residues. Trimming left V 1 base short and J 0 bases short, with 6 bases between. Written as DNA, the CDR3 is TGTGCCAGCAGCTTAGGTCAGGCTAACTATGGCTACACCTTC. Its translation is CASSLGQANYGYTF.

In its sample, this clone was seen once. This sequence joins TRBV30 and TRBJ1-6; unclear D gene. The CDR3 spans 13 residues. CDR1 and CDR2 (germline): GTSNPN, SVGIG (reference sequence). Trimming pared 4 bases from V and 4 bases from J, leaving 8 bases between. The CDR3 DNA reads TGTGCCTGGAACAGTGGTTATAATTCACCCCTCCACTTT. Its protein product is CAWNSGYNSPLHF.